This TCR beta chain is drawn from a study of human T cells and chemical hapten exposure. Study-level information: Patch tests containing 0.01% DPC, applied to the upper back, were read at 6 days.

TCRdb re-called the RACE reads with MiXCR, one entry per CDR3 protein. The sample gives 35,000 to 50,000 distinct CDR3 sequences, 9.5% to 15% of which show up once; approximately 6% is in the top ten. Whole-study results and caveats: The study found that PT1 expanded TCR counts correlated positively with patch test score. Those TCRs sitting above 1 in 1000 frequency stayed the same with DPC sensitization.

There are many counts of this clonotype. Its antigen is not identified. CDR3 size: 12 residues. Germline V gene lookup returns CDR1 MDHEN and CDR2 SYDVKM. V was trimmed by 6 bases and J by 1 base, leaving 7 bases between them. As to time point: pre-sensitization, week 0. The treatment is: therapeutic diphenylcyclopropenone sensitization with weekly scalp DPC. This chain links TRBV28 with TRBJ2-7; D is ambiguous. This specimen consisted of whole blood, obtained in connection with sensitization to the hapten diphenylcyclopropenone (DPC). This TCR derives from a woman under 40 with alopecia areata. Some clones in this sample may be carry-over from other donors' samples. CDR3 bases: TGTGCCAGCAGCCAACAGTCCTACGAGCAGTACTTC. It is translated as CASSQQSYEQYF.